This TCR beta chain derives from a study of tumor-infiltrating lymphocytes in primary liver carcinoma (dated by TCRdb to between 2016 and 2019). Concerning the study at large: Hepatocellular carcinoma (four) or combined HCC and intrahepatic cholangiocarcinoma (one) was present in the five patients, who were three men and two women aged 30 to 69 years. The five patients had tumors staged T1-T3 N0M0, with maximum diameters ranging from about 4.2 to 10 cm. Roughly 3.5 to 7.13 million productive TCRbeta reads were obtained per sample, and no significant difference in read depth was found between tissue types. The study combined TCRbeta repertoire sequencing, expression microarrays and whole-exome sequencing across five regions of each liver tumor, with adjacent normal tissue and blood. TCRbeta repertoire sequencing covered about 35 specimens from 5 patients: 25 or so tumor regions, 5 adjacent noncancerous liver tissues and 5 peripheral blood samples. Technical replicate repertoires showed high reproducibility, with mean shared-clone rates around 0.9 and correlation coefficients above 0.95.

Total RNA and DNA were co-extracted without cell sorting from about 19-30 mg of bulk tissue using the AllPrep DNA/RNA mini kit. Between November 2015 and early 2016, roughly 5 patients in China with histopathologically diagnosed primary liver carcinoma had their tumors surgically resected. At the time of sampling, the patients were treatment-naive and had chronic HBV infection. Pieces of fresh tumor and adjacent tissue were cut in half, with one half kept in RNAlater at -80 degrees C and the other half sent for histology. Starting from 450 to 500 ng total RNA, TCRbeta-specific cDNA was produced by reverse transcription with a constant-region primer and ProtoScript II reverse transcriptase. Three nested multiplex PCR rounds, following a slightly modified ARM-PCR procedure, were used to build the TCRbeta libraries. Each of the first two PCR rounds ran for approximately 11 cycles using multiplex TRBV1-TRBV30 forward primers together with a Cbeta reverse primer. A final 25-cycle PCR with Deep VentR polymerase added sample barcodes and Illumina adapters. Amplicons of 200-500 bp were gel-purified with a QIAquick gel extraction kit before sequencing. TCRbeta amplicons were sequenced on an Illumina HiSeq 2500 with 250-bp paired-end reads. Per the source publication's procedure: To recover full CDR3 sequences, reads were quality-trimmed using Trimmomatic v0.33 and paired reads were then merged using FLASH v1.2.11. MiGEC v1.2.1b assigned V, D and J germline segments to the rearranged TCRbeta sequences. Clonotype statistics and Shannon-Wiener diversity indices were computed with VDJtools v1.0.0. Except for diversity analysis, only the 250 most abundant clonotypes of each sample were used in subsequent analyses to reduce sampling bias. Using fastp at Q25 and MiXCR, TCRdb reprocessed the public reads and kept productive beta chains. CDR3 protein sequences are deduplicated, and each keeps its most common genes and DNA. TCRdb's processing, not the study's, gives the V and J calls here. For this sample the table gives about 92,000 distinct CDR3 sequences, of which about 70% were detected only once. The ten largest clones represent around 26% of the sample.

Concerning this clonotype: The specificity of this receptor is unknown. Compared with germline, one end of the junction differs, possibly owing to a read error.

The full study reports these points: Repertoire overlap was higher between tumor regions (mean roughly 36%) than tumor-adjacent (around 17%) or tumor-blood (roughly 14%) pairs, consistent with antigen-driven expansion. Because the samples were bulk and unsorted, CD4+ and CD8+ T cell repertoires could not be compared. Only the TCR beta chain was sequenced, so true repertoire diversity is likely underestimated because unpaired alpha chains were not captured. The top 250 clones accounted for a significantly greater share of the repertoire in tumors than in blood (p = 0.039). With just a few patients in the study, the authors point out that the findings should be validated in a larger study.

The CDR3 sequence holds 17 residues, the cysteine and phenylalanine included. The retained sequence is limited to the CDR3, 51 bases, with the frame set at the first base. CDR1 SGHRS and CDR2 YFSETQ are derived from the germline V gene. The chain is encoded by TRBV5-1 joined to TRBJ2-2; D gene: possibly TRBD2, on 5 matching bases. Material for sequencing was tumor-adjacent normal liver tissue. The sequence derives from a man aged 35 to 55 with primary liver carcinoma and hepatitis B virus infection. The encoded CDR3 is CASSPGNVGAGAGELFF. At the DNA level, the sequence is TGCGCCAGCAGCCCGGGGAACGTGGGAGCCGGCGCCGGTGAGCTGTTTTTT.